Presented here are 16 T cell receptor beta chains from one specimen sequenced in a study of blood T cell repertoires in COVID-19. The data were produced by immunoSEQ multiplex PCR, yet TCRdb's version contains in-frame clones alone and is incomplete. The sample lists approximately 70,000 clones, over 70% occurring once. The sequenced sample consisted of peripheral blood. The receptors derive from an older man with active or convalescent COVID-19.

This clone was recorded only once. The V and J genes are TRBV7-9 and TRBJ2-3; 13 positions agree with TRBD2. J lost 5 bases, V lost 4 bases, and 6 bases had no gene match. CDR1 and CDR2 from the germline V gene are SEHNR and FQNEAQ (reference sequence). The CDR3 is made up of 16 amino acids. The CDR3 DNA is TGTGCCAGCAGCTACCAACTAGCGGGAGGGGGAGATACGCAGTATTTT. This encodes CASSYQLAGGGDTQYF.

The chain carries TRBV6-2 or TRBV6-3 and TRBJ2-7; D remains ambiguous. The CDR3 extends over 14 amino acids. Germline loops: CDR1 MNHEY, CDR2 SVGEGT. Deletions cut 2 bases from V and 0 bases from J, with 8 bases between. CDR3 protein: CASSYGPGSYEQYF. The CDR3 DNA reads TGTGCCAGCAGTTACGGGCCAGGCTCCTACGAGCAGTACTTC.

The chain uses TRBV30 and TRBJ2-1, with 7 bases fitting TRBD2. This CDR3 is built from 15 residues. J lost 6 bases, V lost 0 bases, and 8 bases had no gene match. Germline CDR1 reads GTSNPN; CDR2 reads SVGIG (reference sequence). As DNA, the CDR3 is TGTGCCTGGAGTGTACCGGGCAGGGAGGGCAATGAGCAGTTCTTC. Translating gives CAWSVPGREGNEQFF.

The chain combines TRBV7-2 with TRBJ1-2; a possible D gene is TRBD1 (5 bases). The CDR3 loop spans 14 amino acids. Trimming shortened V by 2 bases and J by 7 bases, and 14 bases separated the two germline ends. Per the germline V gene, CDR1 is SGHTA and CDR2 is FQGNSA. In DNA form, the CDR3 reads TGTGCCAGCAGCTTAAGCCCAGGGTCGCTTGGCTACACCTTC. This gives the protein CASSLSPGSLGYTF.

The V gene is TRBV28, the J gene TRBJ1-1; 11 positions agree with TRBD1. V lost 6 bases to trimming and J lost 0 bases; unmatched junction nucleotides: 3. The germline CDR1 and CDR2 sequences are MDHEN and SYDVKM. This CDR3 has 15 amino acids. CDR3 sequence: CASRGQGGMNTEAFF. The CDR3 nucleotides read TGTGCCAGCAGGGGACAGGGGGGGATGAACACTGAAGCTTTCTTT.

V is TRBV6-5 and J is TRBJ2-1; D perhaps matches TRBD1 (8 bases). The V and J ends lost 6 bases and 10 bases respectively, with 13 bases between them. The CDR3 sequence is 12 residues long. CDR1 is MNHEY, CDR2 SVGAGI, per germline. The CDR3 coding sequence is TGTGCCAGCAGCGACAGGGGAGGGGAGCAGTTCTTC. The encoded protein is CASSDRGGEQFF.

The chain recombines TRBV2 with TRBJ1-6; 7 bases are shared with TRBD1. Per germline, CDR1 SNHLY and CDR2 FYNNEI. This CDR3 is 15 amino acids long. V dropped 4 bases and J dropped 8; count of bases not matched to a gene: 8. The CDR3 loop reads CASSVGQLSYSPLHF. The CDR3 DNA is TGTGCCAGCAGTGTGGGACAGCTCAGTTATTCACCCCTCCACTTT.

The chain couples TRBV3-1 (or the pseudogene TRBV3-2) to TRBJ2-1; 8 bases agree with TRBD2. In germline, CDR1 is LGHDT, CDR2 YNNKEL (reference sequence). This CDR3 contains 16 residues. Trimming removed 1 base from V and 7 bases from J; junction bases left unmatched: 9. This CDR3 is CASSQAGGSLGNEQFF. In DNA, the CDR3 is TGTGCCAGCAGCCAAGCGGGGGGGTCCTTAGGGAATGAGCAGTTCTTC.

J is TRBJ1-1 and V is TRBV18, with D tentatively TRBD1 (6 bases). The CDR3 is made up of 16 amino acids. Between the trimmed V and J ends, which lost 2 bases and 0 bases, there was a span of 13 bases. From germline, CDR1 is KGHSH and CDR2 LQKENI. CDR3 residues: CASSPSSQGLNTEAFF. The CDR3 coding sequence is TGTGCCAGCTCACCAAGTTCTCAGGGGCTGAACACTGAAGCTTTCTTT. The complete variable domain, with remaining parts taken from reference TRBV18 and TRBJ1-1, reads NAGVMQNPRHLVRRRGQEARLRCSPMKGHSHVYWYRQLPEEGLKFMVYLQKENIIDESGMPKERFSAEFPKEGPSILRIQQVVRGDSAAYFCASSPSSQGLNTEAFFGQGTRLTVV.

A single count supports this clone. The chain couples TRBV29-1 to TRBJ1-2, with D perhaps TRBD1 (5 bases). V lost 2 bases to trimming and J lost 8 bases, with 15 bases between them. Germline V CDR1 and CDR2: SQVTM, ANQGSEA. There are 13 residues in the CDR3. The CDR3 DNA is TGCAGCGTTGAACCGGTTTTCGGGGGGGGCTACACCTTC. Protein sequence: CSVEPVFGGGYTF.

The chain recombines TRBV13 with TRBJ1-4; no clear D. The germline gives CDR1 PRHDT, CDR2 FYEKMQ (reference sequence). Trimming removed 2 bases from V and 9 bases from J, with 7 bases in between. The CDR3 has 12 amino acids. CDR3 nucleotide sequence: TGTGCCAGCAGCTTAAATTCTCAAAAACTGTTTTTT. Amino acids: CASSLNSQKLFF.

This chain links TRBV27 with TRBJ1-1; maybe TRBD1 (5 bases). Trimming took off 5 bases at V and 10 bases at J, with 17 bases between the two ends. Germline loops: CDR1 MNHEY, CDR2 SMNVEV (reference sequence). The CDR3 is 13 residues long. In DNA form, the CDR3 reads TGTGCCAGCAGTAACCCCCAGGGTAGTGGAGCTTTCTTT. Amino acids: CASSNPQGSGAFF.

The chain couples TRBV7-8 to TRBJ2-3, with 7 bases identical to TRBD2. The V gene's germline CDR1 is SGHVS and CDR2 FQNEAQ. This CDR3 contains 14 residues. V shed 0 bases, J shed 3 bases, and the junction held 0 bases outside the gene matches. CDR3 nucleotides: TGTGCCAGCAGCTTAGCCGGGGGGACAGATACGCAGTATTTT. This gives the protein CASSLAGGTDTQYF.

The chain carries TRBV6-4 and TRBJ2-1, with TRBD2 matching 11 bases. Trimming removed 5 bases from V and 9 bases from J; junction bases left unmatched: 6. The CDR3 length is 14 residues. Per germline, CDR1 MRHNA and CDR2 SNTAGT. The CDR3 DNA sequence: TGTGCCAGCAGTCAACTAGCGGGGGCCCGTGAGCAGTTCTTC. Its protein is CASSQLAGAREQFF.

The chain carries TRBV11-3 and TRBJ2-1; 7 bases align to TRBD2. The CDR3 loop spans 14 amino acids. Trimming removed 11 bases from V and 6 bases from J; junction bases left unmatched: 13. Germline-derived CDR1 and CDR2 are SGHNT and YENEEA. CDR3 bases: TGTGCCTCAGAAATTTTAGCGGGCCGCAATGAGCAGTTCTTC. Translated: CASEILAGRNEQFF.

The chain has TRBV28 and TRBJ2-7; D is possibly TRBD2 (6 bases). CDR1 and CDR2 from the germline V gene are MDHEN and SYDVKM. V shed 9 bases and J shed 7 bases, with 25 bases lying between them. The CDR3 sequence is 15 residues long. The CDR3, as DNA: TGTGCCAGTCTTAGCGGCGTAGAAGGCCCCCGGGAGCAGTACTTC. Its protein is CASLSGVEGPREQYF.